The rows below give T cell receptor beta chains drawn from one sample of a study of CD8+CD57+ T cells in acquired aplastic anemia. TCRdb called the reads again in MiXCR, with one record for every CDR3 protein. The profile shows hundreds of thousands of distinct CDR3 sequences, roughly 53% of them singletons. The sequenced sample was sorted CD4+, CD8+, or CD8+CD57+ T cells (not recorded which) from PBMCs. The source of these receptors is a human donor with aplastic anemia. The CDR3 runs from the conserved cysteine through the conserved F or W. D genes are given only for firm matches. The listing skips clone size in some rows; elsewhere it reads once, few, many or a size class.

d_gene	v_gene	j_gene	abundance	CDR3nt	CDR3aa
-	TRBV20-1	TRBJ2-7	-	TGCAGTGCTAGGACACAGCTCTACGAGCAGTACTTC	CSARTQLYEQYF
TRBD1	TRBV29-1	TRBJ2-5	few	TGCAGCGCTTCCCAACAGGGGGAGGTATCCTTC	CSASQQGEVSF
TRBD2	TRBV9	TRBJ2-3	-	TGTGCCAGCAGCGTAGGACTAGCGGGGGACACAGGTACGCAGTATTTT	CASSVGLAGDTGTQYF
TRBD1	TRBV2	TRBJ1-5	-	TGTGCCAGCAGAAGGGACAGGGGAAATCAGCCCCAGCATTTT	CASRRDRGNQPQHF
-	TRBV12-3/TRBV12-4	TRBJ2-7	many	TGTGCCAGCAGTCAGGGACCACTCTACGAGCAGTACTTC	CASSQGPLYEQYF
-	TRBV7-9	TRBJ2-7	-	TGTGCCAGCAGCTTAGCAGGGGCCGGTCAGCCCCAGCAGTACTTC	CASSLAGAGQPQQYF
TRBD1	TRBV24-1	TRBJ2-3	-	TGTGCCACCGGCCGGGACAGGCAGGGTTCAGATACGCAGTATTTT	CATGRDRQGSDTQYF
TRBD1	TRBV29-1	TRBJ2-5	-	TGCAGCGTAGTGACAGGGCGTGAGACCCAGTACTTC	CSVVTGRETQYF
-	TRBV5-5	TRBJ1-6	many	TGTGCCAGCAGCCCCGGGACGGTTAATTCACCCCTCCACTTT	CASSPGTVNSPLHF
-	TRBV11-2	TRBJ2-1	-	TGTGCCAGCAGCTTAAGGTCTCGGGGGGCATCCTACAATGAGCAGTTCTTC	CASSLRSRGASYNEQFF
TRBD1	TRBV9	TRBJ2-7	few	TGTGCCAGCAGCGGTGGACAGGGATCCTACGAGCAGTACTTC	CASSGGQGSYEQYF
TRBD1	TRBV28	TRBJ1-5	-	TGTGCCAGCAGTTTACCGACAGGGGGCGTGAAGCCCCAGCATTTT	CASSLPTGGVKPQHF
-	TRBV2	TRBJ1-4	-	TGTGCCAGCAGTCTAAACGGTCTCGATGAAAAACTGTTTTTT	CASSLNGLDEKLFF
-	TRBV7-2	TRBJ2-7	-	TGTGCCAGCAGCAGAGACAGTAGCTCCTACGAGCAGTACTTC	CASSRDSSSYEQYF
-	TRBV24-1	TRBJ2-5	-	TGTGCCACCAGTGATAGCACTGGGCAAGAGACCCAGTACTTC	CATSDSTGQETQYF
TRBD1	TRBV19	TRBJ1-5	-	TGTGCCAGTAGTATGGGGACAGACACCCAAGAGACCCAGCATTTT	CASSMGTDTQETQHF
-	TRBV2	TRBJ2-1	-	TGTGCCAGCAGTTTAATAGAACATGAGCAGTTCTTC	CASSLIEHEQFF
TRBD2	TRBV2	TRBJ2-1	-	TGTGCCAGCAGGACTAGCGGGGGGGCCAATGAGCAGTTCTTC	CASRTSGGANEQFF
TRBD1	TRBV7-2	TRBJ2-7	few	TGTGCCAGCAGCTCCCCGACAGGGTCAGGCTACGAGCAGTACTTC	CASSSPTGSGYEQYF
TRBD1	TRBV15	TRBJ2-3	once	TGTGCCGCCAGCAGAGGACAGGGTCCAGATACGCAGTATTTT	CAASRGQGPDTQYF
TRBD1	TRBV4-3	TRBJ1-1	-	TGCGCCAGCAGCCAAGTTTACAGGGGCGATCACTTTTTT	CASSQVYRGDHFF
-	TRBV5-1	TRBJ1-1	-	TGCACCAGCAGCTTAGCGGGAAACACTGAAGCTTTCTTT	CTSSLAGNTEAFF